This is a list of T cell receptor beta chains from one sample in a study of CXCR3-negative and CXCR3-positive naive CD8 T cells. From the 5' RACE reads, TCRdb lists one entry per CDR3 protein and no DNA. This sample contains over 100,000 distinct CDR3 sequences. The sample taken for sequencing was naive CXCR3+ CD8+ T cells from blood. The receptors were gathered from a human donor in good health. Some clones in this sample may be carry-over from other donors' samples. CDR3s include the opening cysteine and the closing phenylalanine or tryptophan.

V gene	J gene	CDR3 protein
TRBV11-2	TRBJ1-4	CASSPRGWSTNEKLFF
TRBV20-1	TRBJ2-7	CSPGPFPSGTYEQYF
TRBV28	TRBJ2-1	CASSPRPGREQFF
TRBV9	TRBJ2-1	CASSRVGDSSYNEQFF
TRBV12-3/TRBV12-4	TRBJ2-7	CASRTGTFEQYF
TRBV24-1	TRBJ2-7	CATSDLNEQYF
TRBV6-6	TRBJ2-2	CASSFPANTGELFF
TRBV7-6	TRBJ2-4	CASSLTDSWGNIQYF
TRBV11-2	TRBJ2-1	CASSLYSAGVIYNEQFF
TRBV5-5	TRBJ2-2	CASRIPGQGLGGELFF
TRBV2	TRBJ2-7	CASSEWPSATYEQYF
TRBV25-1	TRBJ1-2	CASSRREGYGYTF
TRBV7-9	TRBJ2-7	CASSSQTSGTRYEQYF
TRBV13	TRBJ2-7	CAGSFGSVGEQYF
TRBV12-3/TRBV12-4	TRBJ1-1	CASSLGTGLTEAFF
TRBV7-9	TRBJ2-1	CASSYREVAYNEQFF
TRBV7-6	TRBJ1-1	CASSFRRDTEASF
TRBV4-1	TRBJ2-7	CASSQVEGSYEQYF
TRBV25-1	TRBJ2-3	CASSELGTSGIFADTQYF
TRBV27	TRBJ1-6	CASSLSLTGGASPLHF
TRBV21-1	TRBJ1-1	CASSKGQGGWGTEAFF
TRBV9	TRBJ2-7	CASSVGAGTYEQYF
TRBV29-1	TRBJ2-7	CSVVQGTSEQYF
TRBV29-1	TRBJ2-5	CSVEGPSLTGQGLQETQYF
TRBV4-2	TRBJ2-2	CASSQGGGGGTGELFF
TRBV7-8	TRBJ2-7	CASSLTPAGSPEQYF
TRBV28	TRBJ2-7	CASSSPRTSGSSYEQYF
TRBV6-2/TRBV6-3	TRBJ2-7	CASSYYGYEQYF
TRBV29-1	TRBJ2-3	CSVWGGSGTDTQYF
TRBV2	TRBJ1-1	CASSESLGVNTEAFF
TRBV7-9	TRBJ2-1	CASSGRTTEFF
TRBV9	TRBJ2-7	CASSVGQNYEQYF
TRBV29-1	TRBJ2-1	CSVVIARDEQFF
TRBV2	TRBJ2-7	CAKSSGSYEQYF
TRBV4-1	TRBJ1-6	CASSQDVGSPNSPLHF
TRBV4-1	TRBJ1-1	CASSQLVSRVDTDAFF
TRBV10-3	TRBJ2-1	CAISSDKIYNEQFF
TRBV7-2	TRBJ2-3	CASSSRQVLVPDTQYF
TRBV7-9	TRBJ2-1	CASSATPGENEQFF
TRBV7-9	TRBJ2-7	CASSRTGSNEQYF
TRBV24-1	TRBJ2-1	CATSDPRSYNEQFF
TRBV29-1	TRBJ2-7	CSAETKDPGQGYEQYF
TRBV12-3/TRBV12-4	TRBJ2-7	CASSNGRRSYEQYF
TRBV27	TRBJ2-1	CASSHQPTGNEQFF
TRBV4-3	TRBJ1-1	CASSHGSGGRMNTEAFF
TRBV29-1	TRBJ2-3	CSVEELDGGLPDTQYF
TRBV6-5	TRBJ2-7	CASTSWTVPYEQYF
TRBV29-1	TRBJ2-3	CSVEVEGYTDTQYF
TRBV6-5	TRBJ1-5	CASSYRPGNQPQHF
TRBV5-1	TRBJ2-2	CASSFVRGRNTGELFF
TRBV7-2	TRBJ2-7	CASSSQGDSYEQYF
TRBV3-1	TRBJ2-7	CASSQLYGTSVYEQYF
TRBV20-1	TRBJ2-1	CSARPGLAAYNEQFF
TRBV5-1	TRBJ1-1	CASSLGAMGNTEAFF
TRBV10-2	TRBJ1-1	CASSESGPEIGSNTEAFF
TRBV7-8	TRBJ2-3	CASSSLAGELDTQYF
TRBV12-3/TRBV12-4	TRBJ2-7	CASSYGPGQYEQYF
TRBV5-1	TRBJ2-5	CASSLGQQETQYF
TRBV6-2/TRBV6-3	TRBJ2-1	CASSQGWGGYNEQFF